This T cell receptor (beta chain) is drawn from a study of blood T cells in healthy people across ages. Background on the study: Per two T cells, about one barcoded beta molecule was captured through template switching. Study conclusions and caveats: Leaving the PBMCs unsorted stopped any conclusive comparison of naive versus antigen-experienced cells.

This clonotype has just a few counts. The target antigen is unknown. There were healthy Caucasian individuals from Russia, aged about 6 to 100, serving as donors. Primers used in a second PCR of about 7 to 12 cycles were a sample-barcoded 5' primer and a J-beta primer mix. Unique molecular identifiers of 12 random nucleotides labeled each cDNA. TCRdb ran MiXCR on the 5' RACE reads and lists one entry per CDR3 protein. Here the sample spans about 1.4 million distinct CDR3 sequences, roughly 59% being singletons. This TCR was sampled from a man aged 18 to 35 in good health. Sequenced input: blood.

The CDR3 nucleotides are TGTGCCAGCAGTTACTCGATTGGGACACACACTGAAGCTTTCTTT. Protein: CASSYSIGTHTEAFF. The chain joins TRBV6-2 or TRBV6-3 to TRBJ1-1, with D possibly matching TRBD1 (6 bases). CDR3 length equals 15 residues. The germline V and J ends were trimmed by 0 bases and 3 bases, with 11 bases remaining between them. Looked up from germline, CDR1 is MNHEY and CDR2 is SVGEGT.